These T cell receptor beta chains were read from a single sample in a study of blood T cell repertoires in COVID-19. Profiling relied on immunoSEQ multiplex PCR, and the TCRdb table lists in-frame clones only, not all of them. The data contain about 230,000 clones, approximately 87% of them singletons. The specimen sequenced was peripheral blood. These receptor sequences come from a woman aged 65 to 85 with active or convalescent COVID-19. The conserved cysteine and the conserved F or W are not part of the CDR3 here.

CDR3: ASRGPITHYEQY; J: TRBJ2-7; V: TRBV7-2; length: 12
CDR3: ASSVSATPQSRGKLF; J: TRBJ1-4; V: TRBV9; length: 15
CDR3: AWTRVTNYGYT; J: TRBJ1-2; V: TRBV30; length: 11
CDR3: ASSVQGSYNSPLH; J: TRBJ1-6; V: TRBV9; length: 13
CDR3: ASRHTDRGFQPQH; J: TRBJ1-5; V: TRBV6-5; length: 13
CDR3: ASTQARDTQY; J: TRBJ2-3; V: TRBV18; length: 10
CDR3: ASSVREGYGYT; J: TRBJ1-2; V: TRBV27; length: 11
CDR3: ASSLLGQGGTEAF; J: TRBJ1-1; V: TRBV27; length: 13
CDR3: ASSLEANEKLF; J: TRBJ1-4; V: TRBV5-1; length: 11
CDR3: ASSPSGQQNSPLH; J: TRBJ1-6; V: TRBV7-9; length: 13
CDR3: ASTDYRGREY; J: TRBJ2-7; V: TRBV28; length: 10
CDR3: ASSLAGGGGTPYEQY; J: TRBJ2-7; V: TRBV7-2; length: 15
CDR3: ASSLRRAGAVAGELF; J: TRBJ2-2; V: TRBV7-8; length: 15
CDR3: ASSERSIDSPLH; J: TRBJ1-6; V: TRBV2; length: 12
CDR3: ASSLQGRVTEAF; J: TRBJ1-1; V: TRBV7-2; length: 12
CDR3: ASSFDRNNYGYT; J: TRBJ1-2; V: TRBV11-2; length: 12
CDR3: ASSLEVAGGQTQY; J: TRBJ2-5; V: TRBV7-2; length: 13
CDR3: ASSMTGANGYT; J: TRBJ1-2; V: TRBV11-3; length: 11
CDR3: ASSLYPRGTESEQY; J: TRBJ2-7; V: TRBV2; length: 14
CDR3: ASSKGDREGQETQY; J: TRBJ2-5; V: TRBV7-2; length: 14
CDR3: ASSLISGTGNTIY; J: TRBJ1-3; V: TRBV7-6; length: 13
CDR3: ASSSGVFHSGNTIY; J: TRBJ1-3; V: TRBV27; length: 14